One sample yielded the 17 T cell receptor beta chains listed below, sequenced in a study of shared T cell receptors in the human thymus. The table came from immunoSEQ multiplex PCR; TCRdb's copy has only in-frame clones and leaves some out. The sample carries hundreds of thousands of clones, approximately 80% recorded once. The sample also formed part of further work on human thymus T cells.

Material for sequencing was thymocytes. Receptors originate from a boy less than two years old with a congenital heart defect.

The V gene is TRBV12-5, the J gene TRBJ1-1; D is possibly TRBD1 (5 bases). V dropped 0 bases and J dropped 5 bases, with 16 bases sitting between them. The CDR3 covers 16 residues. The germline V gene has CDR1 LGHNT and CDR2 FRNRAP. CDR3 DNA sequence: TGTGCTAGTGGTTTGGTACGAAGGGGCTTCAATACTGAAGCTTTCTTT. It codes for CASGLVRRGFNTEAFF.

The chain recombines TRBV2 with TRBJ2-7; possible D gene TRBD2, 7 bases. This CDR3 contains 16 residues. Germline assignment: CDR1 SNHLY and CDR2 FYNNEI. With 6 bases removed from V and 2 bases from J, the gap between germline ends came to 20 bases. CDR3 coding DNA: TGTGCCAGCAGCCCCTGGGGGGGGCGAGGTCCCTACGAGCAGTACTTC. Its translation is CASSPWGGRGPYEQYF. Looking up the rest from reference TRBV2 and TRBJ2-7 gives the full variable domain: EPEVTQTPSHQVTQMGQEVILRCVPISNHLYFYWYRQILGQKVEFLVSFYNNEISEKSEIFDDQFSVERPDGSNFTLKIRSTKLEDSAMYFCASSPWGGRGPYEQYFGPGTRLTVT.

The chain employs TRBV7-2 and TRBJ1-4; TRBD1 might be the D (5 bases). The CDR3 sequence is 16 residues long. V was pared by 3 bases and J by 2 bases, with 13 bases between. The germline CDR1 and CDR2 sequences are SGHTA and FQGNSA. CDR3 region: CASSFSDRRTNEKLFF. CDR3 in DNA: TGTGCCAGCAGCTTTTCTGACAGAAGGACTAATGAAAAACTGTTTTTT.

The chain carries TRBV28 and TRBJ2-7; D might be TRBD2 (6 bases). V was cut by 8 bases and J by 3 bases, with 14 bases left in between. The CDR3 spans 13 residues. Germline V gene lookup returns CDR1 MDHEN and CDR2 SYDVKM. The CDR3 DNA reads TGTGCCAGCTCCTCGGGAGACAACTACGAGCAGTACTTC. As protein: CASSSGDNYEQYF.

The rearrangement links TRBV4-2 to TRBJ1-4; weak D call: TRBD1 (5 bases). Trimming took 6 bases from V and 5 from J, leaving 16 bases between them. The CDR3 length is 15 residues. The germline V gene encodes CDR1 LGHNA and CDR2 YNFKEQ. The chain's CDR3 is CASRCMYRSNEKLFF. The CDR3 DNA is TGTGCCAGCAGGTGTATGTACAGGAGCAATGAAAAACTGTTTTTT.

This chain links TRBV13 with TRBJ2-5, with 8 bases matching TRBD2. With 7 bases clipped from V and 2 bases from J, the junction kept 9 bases outside the gene matches. CDR3 length equals 15 residues. Germline CDR1 is PRHDT and CDR2 is FYEKMQ (reference sequence). The CDR3 DNA is TGTGCCAGCACCCTCGGACTAGCACTACAAGAGACCCAGTACTTC. Translation gives CASTLGLALQETQYF.

V and J are TRBV4-2 and TRBJ2-5, with TRBD2 identical over 8 bases. The CDR3 sequence is 15 residues long. Germline V lookup: CDR1 LGHNA, CDR2 YNFKEQ. The V and J ends lost 2 bases and 5 bases, in that order; junction bases with no gene match: 7. CDR3 sequence reads: CASSQYSGSGETQYF. CDR3 nucleotide sequence: TGTGCCAGCAGCCAATACAGCGGGAGCGGGGAGACCCAGTACTTC.

V is TRBV9 and J is TRBJ2-5, with TRBD2 as a possible D gene (5 bases). The V end lost 2 bases, the J end lost 1 base, and 12 bases lay between the germline ends. The CDR3 extends over 15 amino acids. The germline gives CDR1 SGDLS, CDR2 YYNGEE. CDR3 nucleotide sequence: TGTGCCAGCAGCGTCCTGGGAGACGCCCAAGAGACCCAGTACTTC. Its protein product is CASSVLGDAQETQYF.

The chain combines TRBV5-4 with TRBJ2-1, with unresolved D. CDR1 SGHNT and CDR2 YYREEE come from the germline V gene (reference sequence). Trimming left V 4 bases short and J 7 bases short, with 3 bases between. The CDR3 sequence is 10 residues long. The CDR3 DNA sequence: TGTGCCAGCAGCCCGAATGAGCAGTTCTTC. Translated, it gives CASSPNEQFF.

This chain joins TRBV15 and TRBJ2-3, with D perhaps TRBD2 (6 bases). V was cut by 1 base and J by 3 bases, with 14 bases left in between. The CDR3 is 16 residues long. Germline loops: CDR1 LNHNV, CDR2 YYDKDF (reference sequence). CDR3 region: CATSRGGGRTTDTQYF. DNA of the CDR3: TGTGCCACCAGCAGAGGAGGAGGGAGGACTACAGATACGCAGTATTTT.

This clone turned up a few times. V usage is TRBV19 and J usage is TRBJ2-3; 9 nucleotides match TRBD2. Germline V gene sequence: CDR1 LNHDA, CDR2 SQIVND (reference sequence). The CDR3 is made up of 16 amino acids. V dropped 3 bases and J dropped 0; count of bases not matched to a gene: 4. The CDR3 nucleotides read TGTGCCAGTAGTATGGCTAGCGGGGCAAGCACAGATACGCAGTATTTT. Its translation: CASSMASGASTDTQYF.

The J gene is TRBJ2-1, the V gene TRBV7-2, with 10 bases identical to TRBD2. This CDR3 spans 17 amino acids. Germline V lookup: CDR1 SGHTA, CDR2 FQGNSA. V was clipped by 4 bases and J by 5 bases; unmatched bases: 11. CDR3 sequence (DNA): TGTGCCAGCAGCTCGGGGGCTAGCGGGAGTACCCACAATGAGCAGTTCTTC. Its protein product is CASSSGASGSTHNEQFF. The whole variable domain, filled in from reference TRBV7-2 and TRBJ2-1, reads GAGVSQSPSNKVTEKGKDVELRCDPISGHTALYWYRQSLGQGLEFLIYFQGNSAPDKSGLPSDRFSAERTGGSVSTLTIQRTQQEDSAVYLCASSSGASGSTHNEQFFGPGTRLTVL.

V is TRBV29-1 and J is TRBJ2-2; 10 nucleotides line up with TRBD1. With 1 base clipped from V and 7 bases from J, the junction kept 9 bases outside the gene matches. Germline V gene sequence: CDR1 SQVTM, CDR2 ANQGSEA. The CDR3 is made up of 16 amino acids. Here the CDR3 reads CSVEGGQGPAGGELFF. CDR3 bases: TGCAGCGTTGAAGGGGGACAGGGGCCGGCGGGCGGGGAGCTGTTTTTT.

In this sample, this clone turned up once. This chain's CDR3 is CASTSGIFTEAFF. Here the CDR3 DNA reads TGTGCCAGCACCTCCGGTATATTCACTGAAGCTTTCTTT. The chain links TRBV5-6 to TRBJ1-1, with D unresolved. This CDR3 spans 13 amino acids. CDR1 SGHDT and CDR2 YYEEEE come from the germline V gene. Trimming took off 6 bases at V and 4 bases at J, with 13 bases between the two ends.

This chain joins TRBV19 and TRBJ2-7; the match to TRBD1 covers 8 bases. V dropped 3 bases and J dropped 0; count of bases not matched to a gene: 16. CDR1 is LNHDA, CDR2 SQIVND, per germline (reference sequence). The CDR3 is 19 residues long. The DNA for the CDR3 is TGTGCCAGTAGTATTTGGGAGGCAGGGGGCGAATCGAGCTCCTACGAGCAGTACTTC. It translates to CASSIWEAGGESSSYEQYF.

J is TRBJ2-1 and V is TRBV14, with 11 bases that match TRBD2. The V gene end was trimmed by 4 bases and the J gene end by 5 bases; junction bases not matched to a gene: 13. The CDR3 extends over 18 amino acids. Germline V gene data show CDR1 as SGHDN and CDR2 as FVKESK. This CDR3 is CASSPRSHSGRANNEQFF. The CDR3 bases are TGTGCCAGCAGCCCCAGAAGCCATAGCGGGAGGGCCAACAATGAGCAGTTCTTC.

The chain has TRBV5-6 and TRBJ1-1, with 7 bases matching TRBD1. Germline CDR1 and CDR2: SGHDT and YYEEEE. The CDR3 extends over 15 amino acids. V lost 3 bases, J lost 2 bases, and 7 bases stayed unmatched. The CDR3 nucleotides are TGTGCCAGCAGCTCAGCCGGGACAGTAAACACTGAAGCTTTCTTT. Amino acid sequence: CASSSAGTVNTEAFF.